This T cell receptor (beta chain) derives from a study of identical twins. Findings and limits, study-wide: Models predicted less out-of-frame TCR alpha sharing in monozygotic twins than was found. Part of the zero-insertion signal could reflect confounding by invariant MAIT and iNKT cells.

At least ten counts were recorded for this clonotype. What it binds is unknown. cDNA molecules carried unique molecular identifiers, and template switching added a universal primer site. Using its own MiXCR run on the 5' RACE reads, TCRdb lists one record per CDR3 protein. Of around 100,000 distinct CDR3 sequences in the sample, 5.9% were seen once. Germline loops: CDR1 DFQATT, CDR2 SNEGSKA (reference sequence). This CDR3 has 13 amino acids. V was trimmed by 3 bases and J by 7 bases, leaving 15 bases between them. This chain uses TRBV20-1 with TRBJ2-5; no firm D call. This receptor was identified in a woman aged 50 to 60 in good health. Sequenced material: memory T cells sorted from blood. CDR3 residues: CSASTDPFGTQYF. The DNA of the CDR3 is TGCAGTGCTAGCACAGACCCATTCGGGACCCAGTACTTC.